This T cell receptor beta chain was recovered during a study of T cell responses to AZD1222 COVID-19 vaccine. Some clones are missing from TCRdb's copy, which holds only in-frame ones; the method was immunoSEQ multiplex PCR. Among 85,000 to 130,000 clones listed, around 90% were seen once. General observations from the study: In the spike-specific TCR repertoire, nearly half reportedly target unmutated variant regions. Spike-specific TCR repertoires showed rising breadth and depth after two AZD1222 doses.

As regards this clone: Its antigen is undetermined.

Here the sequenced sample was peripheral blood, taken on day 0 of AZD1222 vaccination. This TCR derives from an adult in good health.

In nucleotides, the CDR3 is TGTGCCAGCAGTGACCCCTGGGTGCTAGCGGAACAAGGCGGGCAGTACTTC. This sequence encodes CASSDPWVLAEQGGQYF. The rearrangement joins TRBV6-1 to TRBJ2-7, with 7 bases that match TRBD2. This CDR3 spans 17 amino acids. V shed 3 bases, J shed 9 bases, and the junction held 20 bases outside the gene matches. Germline V gene data show CDR1 as MNHNS and CDR2 as SASEGT.